The 22 T cell receptor beta chains below all came from one sample that was sequenced in a study of blood T cell repertoires in COVID-19. Here immunoSEQ multiplex PCR was the method, and the copy in TCRdb shows in-frame clones only, minus some. The sample contains 45,000 to 65,000 clones, 85% to 95% of which appear only once. What was sequenced was peripheral blood. These receptors were taken from a human donor in a cohort sampled during active COVID-19.

The chain is built from TRBV6-5 and TRBJ2-1, with 8 bases matching TRBD2. Germline CDR1 reads MNHEY; CDR2 reads SVGAGI. The CDR3 has 13 amino acids. The ends lost 6 bases at V and 10 bases at J; junction bases unmatched: 8. The CDR3 is CASRGSGETEQFF. Here the CDR3 DNA reads TGTGCCAGCAGGGGTAGCGGGGAGACCGAGCAGTTCTTC.

This clone has only one observation. The chain carries TRBV10-3 and TRBJ2-1; 9 nucleotides line up with TRBD2. The CDR3 extends over 16 amino acids. Germline CDR1 is ENHRY and CDR2 is SYGVKD. With 8 bases clipped from V and 7 bases from J, the junction kept 15 bases outside the gene matches. The DNA of the CDR3 is TGTGCCATCCGCGGGGTTAGCGGGAGTTCCGTGAATGAGCAGTTCTTC. Residues: CAIRGVSGSSVNEQFF.

The chain employs TRBV11-1 and TRBJ2-2; D ambiguous. Trimming took off 6 bases at V and 6 bases at J, with 14 bases between the two ends. The germline V gene encodes CDR1 SGHAT and CDR2 FQDESV (reference sequence). CDR3 size: 14 residues. The CDR3 protein is CASSPKSMSGELFF. The CDR3 region has the DNA TGTGCCAGCAGTCCGAAATCTATGTCCGGGGAGCTGTTTTTT.

A few counts support this clone. The chain uses TRBV18 and TRBJ2-7, with a tentative D call TRBD1 (5 bases). The CDR3 runs to 13 residues. Germline-derived CDR1 and CDR2 are KGHSH and LQKENI. V shed 2 bases and J shed 4 bases, with 9 bases lying between them. As DNA, the CDR3 is TGTGCCAGCTCACCAGGGGCTAATTACGAGCAGTACGTC. It codes for CASSPGANYEQYV.

This clone was seen a single time. The chain employs TRBV5-1 and TRBJ1-2; the D gene is possibly TRBD1 (6 bases). There are 14 residues in the CDR3. Germline V gene data show CDR1 as SGHRS and CDR2 as YFSETQ. V lost 0 bases, J lost 2 bases, and 8 bases lay in between. The CDR3 coding sequence is TGCGCCAGCAGCTTGGAAGGACAGAACTATGGCTACACCTTC. Its protein product is CASSLEGQNYGYTF.

The gene calls are TRBV7-2 and TRBJ1-2; TRBD1 matches 8 bases. V lost 5 bases to trimming and J lost 4 bases; unmatched junction nucleotides: 9. The CDR3 totals 15 residues. Germline-derived CDR1 and CDR2 are SGHTA and FQGNSA. CDR3 coding DNA: TGTGCCAGCAGCAAAGGACAGGGTCGGGCCTATGGCTACACCTTC. This codes for CASSKGQGRAYGYTF. Variable domain in full (rest from reference TRBV7-2 and TRBJ1-2): GAGVSQSPSNKVTEKGKDVELRCDPISGHTALYWYRQSLGQGLEFLIYFQGNSAPDKSGLPSDRFSAERTGGSVSTLTIQRTQQEDSAVYLCASSKGQGRAYGYTFGSGTRLTVV.

J is TRBJ1-1 and V is TRBV2; D gene ambiguous. Deletions cut 4 bases from V and 1 base from J, with 7 bases between. This CDR3 contains 13 residues. The germline gives CDR1 SNHLY, CDR2 FYNNEI. The CDR3 reads CASSGNRNTEAFF. CDR3 DNA: TGTGCCAGCAGTGGTAACAGGAACACTGAAGCTTTCTTT.

The chain couples TRBV29-1 to TRBJ2-1; 7 positions agree with TRBD1. The CDR3 spans 15 residues. CDR1 and CDR2 (germline): SQVTM, ANQGSEA. Trimming cost V 3 bases and J 2 bases; bases outside gene matches: 7. The CDR3 region is CSVDRGPSAYNEQFF. The CDR3, as DNA: TGCAGCGTTGATAGGGGGCCAAGTGCCTACAATGAGCAGTTCTTC.

The chain recombines TRBV4-1 with TRBJ1-5; 7 nucleotides match TRBD1. The CDR3 contains 15 residues. Germline CDR1 is MGHRA and CDR2 is YSYEKL. After removal of 5 bases from V and 7 bases from J, the junction contained 11 bases not matched to a gene. The CDR3 DNA is TGCGCCAGCAGCGACCAACAGGGGAAAGAACAGCCCCAGCATTTT. This sequence encodes CASSDQQGKEQPQHF.

The chain carries TRBV7-2 and TRBJ2-7; 7 nucleotides align to TRBD1. CDR1 and CDR2 (germline): SGHTA, FQGNSA. The CDR3 extends over 15 amino acids. V was clipped by 3 bases and J by 0 bases; unmatched bases: 5. The CDR3 coding sequence is TGTGCCAGCAGCTTTGGACAGGCTTTCTCCTACGAGCAGTACGTC. Amino acid sequence: CASSFGQAFSYEQYV.

The chain has TRBV9 and TRBJ1-2; tentatively, D is TRBD1 (5 bases). This CDR3 is 14 amino acids long. Germline V gene sequence: CDR1 SGDLS, CDR2 YYNGEE. With 1 base removed from V and 4 bases from J, the gap between germline ends came to 11 bases. CDR3: CASSVYSRAYGYTF. In DNA, the CDR3 is TGTGCCAGCAGCGTATACAGCAGGGCCTATGGCTACACCTTC.

The chain joins TRBV10-3 to TRBJ1-1, with 9 positions matching TRBD1. CDR3 length: 15 amino acids. Unmatched junction bases numbered 10, after V lost 10 bases and J lost 1 base. Germline assignment: CDR1 ENHRY and CDR2 SYGVKD. DNA of the CDR3: TGTGCCACCAAGGACAGGGGAGGCGGGAACACTGAAGCTTTCTTT. The encoded protein is CATKDRGGGNTEAFF.

The V call is TRBV9, the J call TRBJ2-5; 12 nucleotides align to TRBD1. With 3 bases clipped from V and 4 bases from J, the junction kept 7 bases outside the gene matches. This CDR3 comprises 16 residues. Germline CDR1 reads SGDLS; CDR2 reads YYNGEE. The CDR3, as DNA: TGTGCCAGCAGCGGGGACAGGGGGCAAGTTCGAGAGACCCAGTACTTC. This codes for CASSGDRGQVRETQYF.

This clone is a singleton in its sample. This sequence joins TRBV28 and TRBJ2-5, with D maybe TRBD1 (6 bases). In germline, CDR1 is MDHEN, CDR2 SYDVKM. There are 14 residues in the CDR3. Trimming stripped 6 bases from V and 13 bases from J, with 24 bases between. The CDR3 sequence: CASSPPGEFALGYF. CDR3 sequence (DNA): TGTGCCAGCAGCCCTCCAGGGGAGTTTGCTTTGGGGTACTTC.

The gene calls are TRBV10-2 and TRBJ2-1, with D possibly matching TRBD1 (5 bases). Germline values: CDR1 WSHSY, CDR2 SAAADI. The CDR3 spans 12 residues. Deletions cut 5 bases from V and 9 bases from J, with 11 bases between. The CDR3 DNA reads as TGCGCCAGCAGTCAGGGTACAGGTGAGCAGTTCTTC. Amino acids: CASSQGTGEQFF.

Remarks on this clone: Additional DNA sequences in this sample encode the identical CDR3. This sequence joins TRBV4-1 and TRBJ1-2; TRBD1 matches 8 bases. The germline CDR1 and CDR2 sequences are MGHRA and YSYEKL. This CDR3 has 14 residues. V was clipped by 4 bases and J by 8 bases; unmatched bases: 9. The CDR3 here is CASSPVGQGKGYTF. CDR3 in DNA: TGCGCCAGCAGCCCGGTTGGACAGGGTAAAGGCTACACCTTC.

The chain recombines TRBV6-5 with TRBJ2-2; 10 nucleotides line up with TRBD1. The V and J ends lost 6 bases and 5 bases, in that order; junction bases with no gene match: 3. The CDR3 has 14 residues. Germline V lookup: CDR1 MNHEY, CDR2 SVGAGI. CDR3 sequence reads: CASRTGGRTGELFF. Here the CDR3 DNA reads TGTGCCAGCAGGACAGGGGGCCGGACCGGGGAGCTGTTTTTT.

The V and J genes are TRBV12-2 and TRBJ1-5; TRBD1 is the table's D call, not checked against the DNA. TRBV12-2 is noted as a pseudogene. The CDR3 runs 16 residues. CDR3 amino acids: CASRLLSQVSNQPQHF. CDR3 in DNA: TGTGCAAGTCGCTTACTATCCCAGGTTAGCAATCAGCCCCAGCATTTT.

This rearrangement joins TRBV3-1 (or the pseudogene TRBV3-2) to TRBJ2-4; TRBD2 agrees at 8 bases. V lost 3 bases to trimming and J lost 8 bases; unmatched junction nucleotides: 6. Germline loops: CDR1 LGHDT, CDR2 YNNKEL (reference sequence). This CDR3 comprises 14 residues. This chain's CDR3 is CASSHHRGGDIQYF. CDR3 sequence (DNA): TGTGCCAGCAGCCACCACCGGGGGGGGGACATTCAGTACTTC.

The V and J genes are TRBV6-2 or TRBV6-3 and TRBJ2-1, with 13 bases identical to TRBD2. Germline V lookup: CDR1 MNHEY, CDR2 SVGEGT. V gave up 6 bases and J gave up 3 bases; unmatched junction bases: 8. The CDR3 has 17 residues. The CDR3 nucleotides read TGTGCCAGCAGCATAGGGACTAGCGGGGCGTACTACAATGAGCAGTTCTTC. Translation: CASSIGTSGAYYNEQFF.

The chain combines TRBV18 with TRBJ2-7; no clear D. CDR1 KGHSH and CDR2 LQKENI come from the germline V gene. V shed 5 bases and J shed 3 bases, with 8 bases lying between them. The CDR3 runs to 12 residues. In DNA, the CDR3 is TGTGCCAGCTCATCTCCTAACTACGAGCAGTACTTC. Amino acid sequence: CASSSPNYEQYF.

The V call is TRBV28, the J call TRBJ1-2, with 8 nucleotides matching TRBD1. The germline CDR1 and CDR2 sequences are MDHEN and SYDVKM. The CDR3 extends over 14 amino acids. With V trimmed by 6 bases and J by 2 bases, 5 bases remained unmatched. The CDR3 DNA reads as TGTGCCAGCAGCCTTCCAGGGGGCAACTATGGCTACACCTTC. Translation gives CASSLPGGNYGYTF.